Described below is a single T cell receptor (beta chain) sequence and its context. Its target is not known. The CDR3 extends over 16 amino acids. CDR1 and CDR2 from the germline V gene are MNHNS and SASEGT. The V and J ends lost 3 bases and 0 bases, in that order; junction bases with no gene match: 4. Repertoires were generated with immunoSEQ multiplex PCR, while TCRdb's copy carries only in-frame clones and drops some. The sample has around 350,000 clones, roughly 85% seen once. As for treatment: 19 received Ad26.COV2.S at low or high dose, single or two shots; a few received placebo; per-sample allocation not given. Sampling was performed 63 days after the first vaccine or placebo injection. Vaccine was an Ad26 vector expressing Wuhan-strain SARS-CoV-2 spike. This sample is drawn from a study of Ad26.COV2.S vaccination and SARS-CoV-2 variants. Across the study: Into the muscle, Ad26.COV2.S was dosed once or twice, 56 days apart. Regarding the study as a whole: It was vaccine recipients, not placebo recipients, who had the higher spike-specific TCR breadth.

Sequencing was performed on peripheral blood, taken in a trial of Ad26.COV2.S vaccine versus placebo. This chain links TRBV6-1 with TRBJ2-3, with 9 bases that match TRBD2. The TCR comes from a person between 18 and 60 years old who received the Ad26.COV2.S COVID-19 vaccine or a placebo. The CDR3 reads CASSDRLAVSTDTQYF. CDR3 DNA sequence: TGTGCCAGCAGTGACCGACTAGCGGTGAGCACAGATACGCAGTATTTT.